Shown below are 25 T cell receptor beta chains from a single sample sequenced in a study of blood T cells in healthy people across ages. Combining a sample-barcoded 5' primer with a J-beta primer mix, a second PCR ran for roughly 7 to 12 cycles. MiXCR, applied by TCRdb to the 5' RACE reads, yields one record per CDR3 protein. The table records 650,000 to 700,000 distinct CDR3 sequences, approximately 29% of them present only once. Sequenced sample: blood. These receptors were taken from a woman of 80 years or more in good health.

The V gene is TRBV20-1, the J gene TRBJ2-5; 10 bases are a match to TRBD2. Germline V lookup: CDR1 DFQATT, CDR2 SNEGSKA (reference sequence). CDR3 length equals 16 residues. Trimming took 0 bases from V and 11 from J; bases not matched to a gene: 15. The CDR3 nucleotides read TGCAGTGCTAGAGATCCAGCGGGGGGGCGGTACAATGAGCAGTACTTC. This translates into CSARDPAGGRYNEQYF.

A note on this clonotype: This CDR3 fails to terminate in the conserved phenylalanine or tryptophan, so it likely reflects a read error. This chain uses TRBV10-3 with TRBJ1-6, with TRBD1 matching 7 bases. V lost 7 bases to trimming and J lost 10 bases; unmatched junction nucleotides: 7. The CDR3 contains 13 residues. CDR1 is ENHRY, CDR2 SYGVKD, per germline. The CDR3 loop is CAIKEGTVSPLHC. The CDR3 DNA is TGTGCCATCAAAGAGGGGACAGTATCACCCCTCCACTGT.

This clonotype was counted a few times. With a much larger clone just one base away, this may be a read error. The chain employs TRBV10-3 and TRBJ1-1, with a possible D match to TRBD1 (5 bases). CDR3 length equals 14 residues. The V gene lost 8 bases and the J gene lost 7 bases, with 20 bases spanning the gap. From germline, CDR1 is ENHRY and CDR2 SYGVKD. The CDR3 sequence is CAIGFDGGKDEAFF. The CDR3 DNA follows: TGTGCCATCGGTTTCGACGGGGGGAAGGATGAAGCTTTCTTT.

This clonotype was observed at least ten times. This chain uses TRBV3-1 with TRBJ2-7, with D unresolved. V was pared by 2 bases and J by 3 bases, with 5 bases between. Germline-derived CDR1 and CDR2 are LGHDT and YNNKEL (reference sequence). The CDR3 runs to 12 residues. DNA for the CDR3: TGTGCCAGCAGCCAAATGAACTACGAGCAGTACTTC. It encodes CASSQMNYEQYF.

A word on this clonotype: A much bigger clone sits one base away, suggesting this may be a read error. The chain joins TRBV6-1 to TRBJ1-1; D call uncertain. Germline V gives CDR1 MNHNS, CDR2 SASEGT. The CDR3 covers 13 residues. The CDR3 coding sequence is TGTGTCAGCAGTGCGGGAGTGAACACTGAAGCTTTCTTT. This gives the protein CVSSAGVNTEAFF.

The table lists this clonotype with many counts. V and J are TRBV12-3 or TRBV12-4 and TRBJ2-1; 8 positions agree with TRBD1. Trimming removed 7 bases from V and 4 bases from J; junction bases left unmatched: 3. The CDR3 length is 13 residues. The CDR3 reads CASTRGQYNEQFF. DNA for the CDR3: TGTGCCAGCACCAGGGGGCAATACAATGAGCAGTTCTTC.

This clonotype came up many times. The CDR3 here is CASSLALTPRGTEAFF. CDR3 bases: TGTGCCAGCAGCTTAGCGTTGACACCTCGAGGGACTGAAGCTTTCTTT. The chain uses TRBV7-9 and TRBJ1-1; no clear D. The CDR3 consists of 16 residues. The V and J ends lost 0 bases and 5 bases respectively, with 16 bases between them. Germline V gives CDR1 SEHNR, CDR2 FQNEAQ (reference sequence).

On this clonotype: A much larger clone is a single base away; this may be a read error. The V call is TRBV15, the J call TRBJ2-7, with D perhaps TRBD2 (5 bases). The DNA matches TRBJ2-5 better at its end, which makes the J call doubtful. Germline assignment: CDR1 LNHNV and CDR2 YYDKDF (reference sequence). This CDR3 has 14 residues. CDR3 residues: CATSNPAGMETQYF. CDR3 nucleotide sequence: TGTGCCACCAGCAACCCCGCCGGGATGGAGACCCAGTACTTC.

In regard to this clonotype: With a much larger clone just one base away, this may be a read error. The chain combines TRBV10-3 with TRBJ2-5; the D is unclear. The germline V gene has CDR1 ENHRY and CDR2 SYGVKD. Deletions cut 4 bases from V and 2 bases from J, with 8 bases between. This CDR3 is 13 amino acids long. CDR3: CAISVGRQETQYF. CDR3 in DNA: TGTGCCATCAGTGTGGGCAGGCAAGAGACCCAGTACTTC.

This clonotype has at least ten counts. The chain carries TRBV15 and TRBJ2-5; possible D gene TRBD1, 6 bases. The CDR3 is made up of 13 amino acids. V lost 3 bases and J lost 5, with 10 bases in between. CDR1 is LNHNV and CDR2 is YYDKDF in the germline V gene (reference sequence). The CDR3 protein is CATSRRGYETQYF. The DNA of the CDR3 is TGTGCCACCAGCAGGAGGGGGTACGAGACCCAGTACTTC.

This clonotype was found many times. This sequence joins TRBV7-9 and TRBJ2-3, with TRBD2 matching 11 bases. The trim removed 4 bases at V and 0 bases at J, leaving 6 bases unmatched. The CDR3 length is 17 residues. Germline CDR1 is SEHNR and CDR2 is FQNEAQ (reference sequence). CDR3: CASSSTSGGTSTDTQYF. The CDR3 bases are TGTGCCAGCAGCTCTACTAGCGGGGGCACTAGCACAGATACGCAGTATTTT.

This clonotype has ten or more counts. The genes are TRBV5-1 and TRBJ1-1; TRBD1 matches 9 bases. This CDR3 comprises 15 residues. With 3 bases clipped from V and 3 bases from J, the junction kept 6 bases outside the gene matches. CDR1 is SGHRS and CDR2 is YFSETQ in the germline V gene. Here the CDR3 DNA reads TGCGCCAGCAGCTCCTCCGGGACAGGGTACACTGAAGCTTTCTTT. Its translation is CASSSSGTGYTEAFF.

This clonotype showed up many times. The chain uses TRBV30 and TRBJ2-1; TRBD2 agrees at 8 bases. With V trimmed by 4 bases and J by 4 bases, 18 bases remained unmatched. Germline assignment: CDR1 GTSNPN and CDR2 SVGIG (reference sequence). The CDR3 is 18 residues long. The CDR3 coding sequence is TGTGCCTGGAACTTAGGGCGGGGGGCCCACCAGACTTACAATGAGCAGTTCTTC. Translated: CAWNLGRGAHQTYNEQFF.

This chain connects TRBV20-1 to TRBJ1-1, with D maybe TRBD1 (5 bases). CDR1 and CDR2 from the germline V gene are DFQATT and SNEGSKA (reference sequence). Trimming took 5 bases from V and 7 from J, leaving 20 bases between them. The CDR3 loop spans 14 amino acids. The CDR3 DNA reads as TGCAGTGCTCCTATACTCACAGGAAACCTTGAAGCTTTCTTT. Protein product: CSAPILTGNLEAFF.

This clonotype has a count of ten or more. The chain uses TRBV5-1 and TRBJ2-7; D gene uncertain. With 0 bases removed from V and 7 bases from J, the gap between germline ends came to 14 bases. Germline CDR1 SGHRS, CDR2 YFSETQ. The CDR3 contains 14 residues. The CDR3 loop reads CASSLVSAVGEQYF. The CDR3 nucleotides are TGCGCCAGCAGCTTGGTATCGGCTGTGGGAGAGCAGTACTTC.

CDR3 nucleotide sequence: TGTGCCAGCAGCCAAGAAGGATGGGCAGGGCACTATGGCTACACCTTC. This translates into CASSQEGWAGHYGYTF. The chain joins TRBV4-2 to TRBJ1-2; possibly TRBD1 for D (5 bases). The germline CDR1 and CDR2 sequences are LGHNA and YNFKEQ. The CDR3 spans 16 residues. The germline V and J ends were trimmed by 0 bases and 3 bases, with 14 bases remaining between them.

The V call is TRBV14, the J call TRBJ1-3; TRBD1 aligns across 11 bases. This CDR3 is 15 amino acids long. V dropped 8 bases and J dropped 2; count of bases not matched to a gene: 5. CDR1 and CDR2 from the germline V gene are SGHDN and FVKESK. CDR3 sequence (DNA): TGTGCCAGCCGCCGGACAGGGGGCACTGGAAACACCATATATTTT. Its translation: CASRRTGGTGNTIYF.

There are many counts of this clonotype. Since a much larger clone is just one base distant, this may be a read error. The rearrangement links TRBV7-9 to TRBJ2-1; D remains ambiguous. With the DNA end fitting TRBJ2-7 better, the J assignment may be wrong. The CDR3 is 12 amino acids. Germline loops: CDR1 SEHNR, CDR2 FQNEAQ (reference sequence). CDR3 in DNA: TGTGCCAGCAGCGCTAACTACAATGAGCAGTACTTC. This sequence encodes CASSANYNEQYF.

This clonotype has ten or more counts. Since a much larger clone is just one base distant, this may be a read error. This chain joins TRBV7-6 and TRBJ2-5; D might be TRBD1 (5 bases). The CDR3 totals 13 residues. The V gene lost 2 bases and the J gene lost 11 bases, with 15 bases spanning the gap. Per the germline V gene, CDR1 is SGHVS and CDR2 is FNYEAQ. The CDR3 region is CASSLPGYNEQYF. The CDR3 DNA reads TGTGCCAGCAGCTTACCAGGGTACAATGAGCAGTACTTC.

CDR3 coding DNA: TGTGCCAGCAGCCAAGTCATGGACACCGGGGAGCTGTTTTTT. Residues: CASSQVMDTGELFF. The chain couples TRBV3-1 to TRBJ2-2; D is undetermined. The CDR3 contains 14 residues. V was trimmed by 1 base and J by 3 bases, leaving 6 bases between them. Germline lookup yields CDR1 LGHDT and CDR2 YNNKEL (reference sequence).

This rearrangement joins TRBV4-3 to TRBJ1-2; D ambiguous. Germline assignment: CDR1 LGHNA and CDR2 YSLEER. Trimming pared 2 bases from V and 5 bases from J, leaving 12 bases between. The CDR3 length is 14 residues. The CDR3 region is CASSQSREGYGYTF. The CDR3, as DNA: TGCGCCAGCAGCCAATCCCGTGAAGGTTATGGCTACACCTTC.

This chain joins TRBV5-1 and TRBJ2-3, with 14 bases identical to TRBD2. Per the germline V gene, CDR1 is SGHRS and CDR2 is YFSETQ. The V and J ends lost 2 bases and 0 bases, in that order; junction bases with no gene match: 5. This CDR3 has 18 residues. CDR3 in amino acids: CASSLRTSGGLSTDTQYF. The CDR3 DNA reads TGCGCCAGCAGCTTAAGGACTAGCGGGGGGTTAAGCACAGATACGCAGTATTTT.

The chain couples TRBV20-1 to TRBJ2-7, with D maybe TRBD1 (5 bases). CDR1 is DFQATT and CDR2 is SNEGSKA in the germline V gene (reference sequence). CDR3 length: 14 amino acids. V shed 2 bases and J shed 4 bases, with 15 bases lying between them. In DNA, the CDR3 is TGCAGTGCTAGAACGGCAGGGCAGTGGTACGAGCAGTACTTC. Amino acids: CSARTAGQWYEQYF.

This clonotype was seen a handful of times. The rearrangement links TRBV21-1 to TRBJ1-6; whether TRBD1, the table's D call, matches the DNA was not checked. TRBV21-1 is a recognized pseudogene. This CDR3 comprises 16 residues. CDR3 bases: TGTGCCAGCCGCCAACAGGGGCGAGGTACCAATTCACCCCTCCACTTT. Its protein is CASRQQGRGTNSPLHF.

This sequence joins TRBV12-3 or TRBV12-4 and TRBJ2-7, with D possibly being TRBD2 (5 bases). The CDR3 length is 11 residues. V lost 3 bases and J 12 bases, leaving 12 bases between the germline ends. This CDR3 reads CASSFRDSSYF. The CDR3 coding sequence is TGTGCCAGCAGTTTTCGGGATAGCTCGTACTTC.